This TCR beta chain is from a study of CD4 T cells in relation to SARS-CoV-2 and coronaviruses. Study-level information: After approximately 10 days of antigen culture, PBMC TCR beta CDR3s were sequenced.

90,000 to 100,000 naive or memory CD4+ cells were cultured with CEF peptides for under 12 days. Concerning this clone itself: Antigen unknown.

CDR1 and CDR2 from the germline V gene are SGHKS and YYEKEE (reference sequence). The trim removed 0 bases at V and 0 bases at J, leaving 7 bases unmatched. The CDR3 totals 18 residues. Clones were read by immunoSEQ multiplex PCR, and TCRdb kept only the in-frame ones, dropping some. The sample lists around 30,000 clones, 65% to 80% occurring once. Sequencing used memory CD4+ T cells from PBMCs, cultured in vitro. The J gene is TRBJ2-2, the V gene TRBV5-5; TRBD2 matches 8 bases. The clonotype originates from an adult with COVID-19. The CDR3 here is CASSLVRGAGANTGELFF. CDR3 DNA sequence: TGTGCCAGCAGCTTGGTGCGGGGGGCTGGGGCGAACACCGGGGAGCTGTTTTTT.